The clone carrying this T cell receptor beta chain showed up just a few times. These data belong to a study of CD8+ T cells in alopecia areata. In each case, RNA was isolated and then reverse transcribed into cDNA as the sequencing template. The table came from immunoSEQ multiplex PCR; TCRdb's copy has only in-frame clones and leaves some out. The data contain roughly 150,000 clones, about three fifths of them singletons. The TCR sequence derives from a human donor in good health. Sequencing was carried out using CD4+ T cells sorted from blood.

This chain's CDR3 is CASHTEAGTDTQYF. The DNA for the CDR3 is TGTGCCAGTCACACGGAGGCGGGCACAGATACGCAGTATTTT. This sequence joins TRBV19 and TRBJ2-3, with D possibly TRBD2 on 5 matching bases. Germline-derived CDR1 and CDR2 are LNHDA and SQIVND (reference sequence). Trimming took 8 bases from V and 1 from J, leaving 13 bases between them. The CDR3 is 14 residues long. Filled out from reference TRBV19 and TRBJ2-3, the complete variable domain reads DGGITQSPKYLFRKEGQNVTLSCEQNLNHDAMYWYRQDPGQGLRLIYYSQIVNDFQKGDIAEGYSVSREKKESFPLTVTSAQKNPTAFYLCASHTEAGTDTQYFGPGTRLTVL.